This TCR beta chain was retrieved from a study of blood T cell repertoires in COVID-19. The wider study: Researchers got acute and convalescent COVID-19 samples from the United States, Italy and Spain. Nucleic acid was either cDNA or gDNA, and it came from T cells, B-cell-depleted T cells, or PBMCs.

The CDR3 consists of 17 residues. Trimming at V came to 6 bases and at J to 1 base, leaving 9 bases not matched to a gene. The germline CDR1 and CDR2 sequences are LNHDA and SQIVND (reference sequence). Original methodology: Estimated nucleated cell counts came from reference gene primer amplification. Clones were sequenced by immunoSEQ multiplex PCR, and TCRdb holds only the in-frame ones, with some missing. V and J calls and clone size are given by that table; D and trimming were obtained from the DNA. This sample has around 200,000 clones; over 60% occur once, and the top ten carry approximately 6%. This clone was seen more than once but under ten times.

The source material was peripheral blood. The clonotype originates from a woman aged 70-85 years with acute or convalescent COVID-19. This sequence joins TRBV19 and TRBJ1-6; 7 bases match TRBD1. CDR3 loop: CASSAGTVGSYNSPLHF. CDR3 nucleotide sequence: TGTGCCAGTAGCGCCGGGACAGTAGGGTCCTATAATTCACCCCTCCACTTT.